Detailed here is one T cell receptor (beta chain). Its cognate antigen is unknown. The CD4+ fraction was divided into a CD45RA+ naive subset and a CD45RA-negative memory subset. This sample was included in a study of shared clonotypes between healthy human individuals. Study at large: For every donor, three CD4 naive, three CD4 memory, two CD8 naive and one CD8 memory plates were used. Broader study findings: Larger estimated richness was generally recorded for naive subsets relative to memory subsets.

Sequencing was performed with immunoSEQ multiplex PCR; in TCRdb, only in-frame clones are kept and a portion is missing. The table lists about 2.4 million clones, roughly 93% of them singletons. This clonotype was obtained from a man between 18 and 29 years old in good health. Some clones in this sample may be carry-over from other donors' samples. The sample consisted of naive CD4+ T cells from PBMCs. Subset of the sample: CD45RA+ positively selected.

The CDR3 protein is CATRTGGNYGYTF. CDR3 coding DNA: TGTGCCACCAGGACCGGAGGGAACTATGGCTACACCTTC. The genes are TRBV28 and TRBJ1-2; D not resolved. Trimming left V 10 bases short and J 2 bases short, with 14 bases between. Germline values: CDR1 MDHEN, CDR2 SYDVKM. The CDR3 is 13 residues long.